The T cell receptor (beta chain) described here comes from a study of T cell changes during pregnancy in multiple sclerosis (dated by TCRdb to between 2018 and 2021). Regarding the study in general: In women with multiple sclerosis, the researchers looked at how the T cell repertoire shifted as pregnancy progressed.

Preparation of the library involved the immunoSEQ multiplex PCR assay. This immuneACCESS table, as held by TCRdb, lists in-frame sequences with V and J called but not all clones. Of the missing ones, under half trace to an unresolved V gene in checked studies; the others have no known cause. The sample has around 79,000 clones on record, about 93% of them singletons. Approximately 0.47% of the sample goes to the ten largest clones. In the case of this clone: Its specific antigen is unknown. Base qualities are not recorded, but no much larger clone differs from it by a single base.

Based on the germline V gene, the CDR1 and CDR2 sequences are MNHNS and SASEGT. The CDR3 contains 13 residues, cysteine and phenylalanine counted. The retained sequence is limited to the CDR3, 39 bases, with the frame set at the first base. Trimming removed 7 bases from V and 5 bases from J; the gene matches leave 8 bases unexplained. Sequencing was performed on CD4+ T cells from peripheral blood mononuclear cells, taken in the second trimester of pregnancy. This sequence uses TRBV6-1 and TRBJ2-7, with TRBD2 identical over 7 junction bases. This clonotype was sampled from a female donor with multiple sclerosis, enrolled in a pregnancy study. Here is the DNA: TGTGCCAGCACCCGCTGGGGGGGGGACGAGCAGTACTTC. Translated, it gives CASTRWGGDEQYF.